Following are 31 T cell receptor beta chains from one sample sequenced in a study of identical twins. TCRdb fed the 5' RACE reads into MiXCR, producing one record per CDR3 protein. The table shows 1.5 million to 2 million distinct CDR3 sequences, with 25% to 35% occurring only once. The sample taken for sequencing was cord blood. The receptors here all came from a newborn girl in good health.

Only a few counts were recorded for this clonotype. V is TRBV6-1 and J is TRBJ2-7, with no clear D. The CDR3 has 14 amino acids. V lost 4 bases and J lost 0, with 10 bases in between. Germline V gene lookup returns CDR1 MNHNS and CDR2 SASEGT. The CDR3: CASSVVIPSYEQYF. DNA for the CDR3: TGTGCCAGCAGTGTAGTCATTCCCTCCTACGAGCAGTACTTC.

This rearrangement joins TRBV4-1 to TRBJ2-1; 9 bases match TRBD2. The trim removed 2 bases at V and 5 bases at J, leaving 7 bases unmatched. Germline V CDR1 and CDR2: MGHRA, YSYEKL. This CDR3 spans 16 amino acids. Written as DNA, the CDR3 is TGCGCCAGCAGCCAACGACTAGCGGCAGCAAACAATGAGCAGTTCTTC. It specifies CASSQRLAAANNEQFF.

This clonotype was seen at least ten times. The genes are TRBV27 and TRBJ1-1; TRBD1 agrees at 10 bases. The CDR3 is 14 residues long. Per germline, CDR1 MNHEY and CDR2 SMNVEV (reference sequence). With 6 bases clipped from V and 6 bases from J, the junction kept 7 bases outside the gene matches. The CDR3 region is CASRRRDRGSEAFF. CDR3 nucleotides: TGTGCCAGCAGACGCCGGGACAGGGGATCTGAAGCTTTCTTT.

There are a few counts of this clonotype. The CDR3 DNA is TGTGCCAGCAGACAAAGCTACCTGGAAGATACGCAGTATTTT. It encodes CASRQSYLEDTQYF. This sequence joins TRBV7-7 and TRBJ2-3; D ambiguous. The CDR3 runs to 14 residues. CDR1 and CDR2 (germline): SSHAT, FNYEAQ (reference sequence). The V end was cut by 6 bases, the J end by 5 bases, with 15 bases between.

This clonotype has a handful of counts. The chain carries TRBV7-2 and TRBJ1-4, with TRBD1 as a possible D gene (6 bases). The V end was cut by 1 base, the J end by 7 bases, with 7 bases between. Germline CDR1 SGHTA, CDR2 FQGNSA. The CDR3 runs to 13 residues. For the CDR3, the DNA is TGTGCCAGCAGCTTAGGGACAGTTGAAAAACTGTTTTTT. This translates into CASSLGTVEKLFF.

This clonotype was counted between two and nine times. V is TRBV28 and J is TRBJ1-5, with D unclear. The CDR3 totals 12 residues. V was clipped by 5 bases and J by 7 bases, with 9 bases between them. Germline V CDR1 and CDR2: MDHEN, SYDVKM. The CDR3 protein is CASSEGWQPQHF. The CDR3 nucleotides read TGTGCCAGCAGTGAGGGCTGGCAGCCCCAGCATTTT.

This clonotype came up many times. The rearrangement uses TRBV2 and TRBJ2-3, with D possibly matching TRBD2 (5 bases). CDR3 length: 11 amino acids. V was shortened by 2 bases and J by 10 bases, with 7 bases between the two germline ends. Germline CDR1 is SNHLY and CDR2 is FYNNEI. The CDR3 DNA reads TGTGCCAGCAGTGAATCGCGGGCGCAGTATTTT. This sequence encodes CASSESRAQYF.

This chain joins TRBV5-1 and TRBJ2-1; weak D call: TRBD2 (6 bases). Trimming left V 0 bases short and J 7 bases short, with 14 bases between. The CDR3 spans 15 residues. Germline V gives CDR1 SGHRS, CDR2 YFSETQ. The CDR3 DNA reads TGCGCCAGCAGCTTGGCCAGACGGGAGTCAAATGAGCAGTTCTTC. Amino acids: CASSLARRESNEQFF. Full variable domain (missing parts from reference TRBV5-1 and TRBJ2-1): KAGVTQTPRYLIKTRGQQVTLSCSPISGHRSVSWYQQTPGQGLQFLFEYFSETQRNKGNFPGRFSGRQFSNSRSEMNVSTLELGDSALYLCASSLARRESNEQFFGPGTRLTVL.

The table lists this clonotype with a count of one. A read error may account for a junction end that differs from germline. J is TRBJ2-2 and V is TRBV28; a possible D gene is TRBD1 (6 bases). The CDR3 extends over 14 amino acids. Per germline, CDR1 MDHEN and CDR2 SYDVKM. DNA of the CDR3: TGTACCAGCAGTCCCCCGACAGGCACCGGGGAGCTGTTTTTT. It yields the protein CTSSPPTGTGELFF.

This chain connects TRBV27 to TRBJ2-3; D remains unclear. Trimming took 5 bases from V and 7 from J, leaving 7 bases between them. The CDR3 totals 11 residues. Germline CDR1 MNHEY, CDR2 SMNVEV (reference sequence). CDR3 coding DNA: TGTGCCAGCAGTCGGATCCATACGCAGTATTTT. This codes for CASSRIHTQYF.

V gene TRBV20-1 combines with J gene TRBJ2-5; possibly TRBD1 or TRBD2 for D (7 bases each). The CDR3 spans 13 residues. Germline CDR1 is DFQATT and CDR2 is SNEGSKA (reference sequence). Trimming removed 3 bases at V and 3 bases at J, with 11 bases between. The CDR3 here is CSARTGREETQYF. The CDR3 DNA reads TGCAGTGCTAGGACAGGGAGGGAAGAGACCCAGTACTTC.

This clonotype was recorded many times. The chain carries TRBV12-3 or TRBV12-4 and TRBJ2-3, with 8 bases matching TRBD1. CDR3 size: 14 residues. With V trimmed by 6 bases and J by 6 bases, 8 bases remained unmatched. Here the CDR3 reads CASSRDRGRDTQYF. As DNA, the CDR3 is TGTGCCAGCAGCAGAGACAGGGGCCGGGATACGCAGTATTTT.

The chain links TRBV6-5 to TRBJ2-1, with D perhaps matching TRBD1 (5 bases). The CDR3 has 14 residues. Trimming stripped 2 bases from V and 7 bases from J, with 12 bases between. CDR1 MNHEY and CDR2 SVGAGI come from the germline V gene. The CDR3, as DNA: TGTGCCAGCAGTTACCCTGCAGGGTGGAATGAGCAGTTCTTC. Its translation is CASSYPAGWNEQFF.

About this clonotype itself: Lacking the conserved final phenylalanine or tryptophan, this CDR3 likely reflects a read error. The V call is TRBV24-1, the J call TRBJ2-1, with 10 bases matching TRBD2. Trimming at V came to 2 bases and at J to 3 bases, leaving 6 bases not matched to a gene. The CDR3 has 17 residues. Germline V gene data show CDR1 as KGHDR and CDR2 as SFDVKD. CDR3 in amino acids: CATSDSSGSVHYNEQFY. The CDR3 DNA sequence: TGTGCCACCAGTGATTCTAGCGGGAGTGTTCACTACAATGAGCAGTTCTAC.

The chain is built from TRBV20-1 and TRBJ2-5; 14 bases fit TRBD2. Matching the DNA end better, TRBJ2-7 makes the J call doubtful. CDR1 and CDR2 from the germline V gene are DFQATT and SNEGSKA (reference sequence). The CDR3 runs 15 residues. The CDR3 nucleotides are TGCAGTGCTCCGGGACTAGCGGGGGCGTCGTACGAGCAGTACTTC. Protein: CSAPGLAGASYEQYF.

DNA of the CDR3: TGCAGTGTCATTACACCTCCATTAGCCAAAAACATTCAGTACTTC. It is translated as CSVITPPLAKNIQYF. This rearrangement joins TRBV20-1 to TRBJ2-4; D is undetermined. The CDR3 extends over 15 amino acids. CDR1 is DFQATT and CDR2 is SNEGSKA in the germline V gene (reference sequence). With 7 bases removed from V and 0 bases from J, the gap between germline ends came to 16 bases.

This clonotype was detected only a few times. This CDR3 reads CASSRWRSYEQYF. The CDR3 DNA is TGTGCCAGCAGCCGCTGGCGCTCCTACGAGCAGTACTTC. The chain is built from TRBV27 and TRBJ2-7; D is ambiguous. The V gene lost 6 bases and the J gene lost 0 bases, with 9 bases spanning the gap. The CDR3 is made up of 13 amino acids. CDR1 and CDR2 (germline): MNHEY, SMNVEV (reference sequence).

This sequence joins TRBV25-1 and TRBJ2-4, with 8 bases identical to TRBD2. The CDR3 sequence is 15 residues long. Germline CDR1 is MGHDK and CDR2 is SYGVNS. The V gene end was trimmed by 2 bases and the J gene end by 13 bases; junction bases not matched to a gene: 13. The CDR3 loop reads CASSENRAGAGGQYF. In DNA, the CDR3 is TGTGCCAGCAGTGAAAATCGAGCGGGAGCTGGTGGGCAGTACTTC.

This rearrangement joins TRBV9 to TRBJ2-1; 10 bases map to TRBD2. The trim removed 1 base at V and 9 bases at J, leaving 16 bases unmatched. Germline CDR1 is SGDLS and CDR2 is YYNGEE. The CDR3 extends over 18 amino acids. For the CDR3, the DNA is TGTGCCAGCAGCGTAAGGTCGACAGCGGGAGGGCCCTCGGGTGAGCAGTTCTTC. As protein: CASSVRSTAGGPSGEQFF.

This clonotype was seen a handful of times. The chain recombines TRBV7-2 with TRBJ2-7, with 9 nucleotides matching TRBD2. CDR1 and CDR2 (germline): SGHTA, FQGNSA. This CDR3 contains 15 residues. Unmatched junction bases numbered 4, after V lost 1 base and J lost 3 bases. CDR3 DNA sequence: TGTGCCAGCAGCTTAGTAGTAGCGGGAGACTACGAGCAGTACTTC. Its protein product is CASSLVVAGDYEQYF.

The chain employs TRBV4-2 and TRBJ1-1; TRBD1 is a possible D gene (5 bases). CDR1 LGHNA and CDR2 YNFKEQ come from the germline V gene. The CDR3 is 15 residues long. The germline V and J ends were trimmed by 4 bases and 1 base, with 13 bases remaining between them. The DNA for the CDR3 is TGTGCCAGCAGCCGCCCGGGACGGACGAACACTGAAGCTTTCTTT. It codes for CASSRPGRTNTEAFF.

The chain has TRBV18 and TRBJ2-1; no clear D gene. The CDR3 length is 17 residues. V dropped 1 base and J dropped 2 bases, with 15 bases sitting between them. The germline V gene has CDR1 KGHSH and CDR2 LQKENI. The DNA of the CDR3 is TGTGCCAGCTCACCACGTGAGAAGCATATTCCCTACAATGAGCAGTTCTTC. It translates to CASSPREKHIPYNEQFF.

The J gene is TRBJ2-5, the V gene TRBV5-1; a weak D match, TRBD2 (6 bases). Looked up from germline, CDR1 is SGHRS and CDR2 is YFSETQ. V was pared by 0 bases and J by 11 bases, with 23 bases between. The CDR3 has 16 residues. The CDR3 DNA reads TGCGCCAGCAGCTTGGATCTAGCGAACTCCTACAATGAGCAGTACTTC. Residues: CASSLDLANSYNEQYF. Together with reference TRBV5-1 and TRBJ2-5, the CDR3 gives the full variable domain: KAGVTQTPRYLIKTRGQQVTLSCSPISGHRSVSWYQQTPGQGLQFLFEYFSETQRNKGNFPGRFSGRQFSNSRSEMNVSTLELGDSALYLCASSLDLANSYNEQYFGPGTRLLVL.

This chain joins TRBV10-3 and TRBJ2-3; perhaps TRBD2 as D (5 bases). V was clipped by 5 bases and J by 2 bases, with 11 bases between them. CDR3 size: 14 residues. Germline V gene sequence: CDR1 ENHRY, CDR2 SYGVKD. The CDR3 nucleotides read TGTGCCATCAGTACGGACTGGGACACAGATACGCAGTATTTT. Its protein is CAISTDWDTDTQYF.

This clonotype came up a few times. The chain has TRBV27 and TRBJ2-4; D is perhaps TRBD2 (5 bases). The DNA end is a closer match to TRBJ2-7, so the J assignment may be wrong. Germline V gene data show CDR1 as MNHEY and CDR2 as SMNVEV (reference sequence). This CDR3 has 14 amino acids. CDR3 bases: TGTGCCAGCAGTTTTTGGGAGACTCTAGACGAGCAGTACTTC. This gives the protein CASSFWETLDEQYF.

This rearrangement joins TRBV16 to TRBJ2-3; 11 bases are a match to TRBD1. CDR3 length: 16 amino acids. Losses at the gene ends were 3 bases for V and 3 bases for J; bases not matched to a gene: 5. CDR1 and CDR2 from the germline V gene are KGHSY and FQNENV. The CDR3 nucleotides read TGTGCCAGCAGCCACCTGGACAGGGGGCGTACAGATACGCAGTATTTT. Translating it yields CASSHLDRGRTDTQYF.

On this clonotype: The junction and the germline gene differ at one end; a read error may be behind it. The chain carries TRBV11-2 and TRBJ2-4, with 9 bases that match TRBD2. The end of the DNA fits TRBJ2-7 better, so the J call may be wrong. Germline-derived CDR1 and CDR2 are SGHAT and FQNNGV. The CDR3 contains 18 residues. The CDR3 DNA is TGTGCCAGCGGCTTAGGACCCTCGACTAGCGGCTACCTTTACGAGCAGTACTTC. Its protein is CASGLGPSTSGYLYEQYF.

This clonotype was picked up many times. J is TRBJ1-2 and V is TRBV5-1, with a tentative D call TRBD1 (6 bases). Trimming stripped 4 bases from V and 3 bases from J, with 22 bases between. The CDR3 is made up of 17 amino acids. Germline V gene data show CDR1 as SGHRS and CDR2 as YFSETQ. DNA of the CDR3: TGCGCCAGCAGCCCCGGGACACCTAAAGGACTCTACTATGGCTACACCTTC. It translates to CASSPGTPKGLYYGYTF.

This clonotype appeared a few times. V usage is TRBV10-3 and J usage is TRBJ2-7; D ambiguous. Trimming left V 0 bases short and J 5 bases short, with 14 bases between. Germline V lookup: CDR1 ENHRY, CDR2 SYGVKD. The length of the CDR3 is 15 residues. As DNA, the CDR3 is TGTGCCATCAGTGAGTCGATTCTGGGTGAGGACGAGCAGTACTTC. Encoded protein: CAISESILGEDEQYF.

This clonotype showed up just a few times. The chain is built from TRBV18 and TRBJ2-3, with no clear D. Germline-derived CDR1 and CDR2 are KGHSH and LQKENI. The CDR3 loop spans 15 amino acids. Between the trimmed V and J ends, which lost 3 bases and 2 bases, there was a span of 12 bases. The CDR3 region has the DNA TGTGCCAGCTCACCTCCCACCACCGTCACAGATACGCAGTATTTT. Translating it yields CASSPPTTVTDTQYF.

This chain uses TRBV7-2 with TRBJ2-7; 8 bases are a match to TRBD2. This CDR3 spans 16 amino acids. Trimming took 5 bases from V and 1 from J; bases not matched to a gene: 10. Germline assignment: CDR1 SGHTA and CDR2 FQGNSA. CDR3 loop: CASSPRGTRGSYEQYF. The DNA of the CDR3 is TGTGCCAGCAGCCCTAGGGGGACTAGAGGGTCCTACGAGCAGTACTTC.